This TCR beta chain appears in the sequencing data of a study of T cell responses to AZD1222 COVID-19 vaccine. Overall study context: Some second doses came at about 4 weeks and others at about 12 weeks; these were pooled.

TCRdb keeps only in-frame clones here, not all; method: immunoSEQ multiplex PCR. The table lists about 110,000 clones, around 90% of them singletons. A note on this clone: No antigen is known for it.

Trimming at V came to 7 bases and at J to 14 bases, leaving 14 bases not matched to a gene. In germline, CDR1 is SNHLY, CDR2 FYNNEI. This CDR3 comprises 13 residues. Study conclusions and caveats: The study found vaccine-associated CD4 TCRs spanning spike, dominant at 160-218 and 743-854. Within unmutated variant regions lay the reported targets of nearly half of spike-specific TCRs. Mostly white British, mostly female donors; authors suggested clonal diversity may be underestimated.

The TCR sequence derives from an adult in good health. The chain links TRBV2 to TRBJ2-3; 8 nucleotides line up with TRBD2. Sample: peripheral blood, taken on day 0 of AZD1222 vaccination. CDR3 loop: CASTPGRSGGGYF. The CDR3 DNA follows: TGTGCCAGCACCCCCGGGCGGAGCGGGGGAGGGTATTTT.